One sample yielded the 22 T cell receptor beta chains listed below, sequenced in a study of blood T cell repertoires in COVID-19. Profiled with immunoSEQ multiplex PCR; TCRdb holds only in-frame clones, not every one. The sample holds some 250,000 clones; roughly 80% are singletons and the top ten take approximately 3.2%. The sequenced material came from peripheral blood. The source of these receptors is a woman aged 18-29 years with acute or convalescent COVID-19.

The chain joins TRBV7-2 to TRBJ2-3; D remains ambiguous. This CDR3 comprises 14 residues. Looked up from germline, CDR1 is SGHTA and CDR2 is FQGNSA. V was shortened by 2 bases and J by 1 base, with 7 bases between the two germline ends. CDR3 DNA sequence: TGTGCCAGCAGCTTATACTTGGGCACAGATACGCAGTATTTT. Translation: CASSLYLGTDTQYF.

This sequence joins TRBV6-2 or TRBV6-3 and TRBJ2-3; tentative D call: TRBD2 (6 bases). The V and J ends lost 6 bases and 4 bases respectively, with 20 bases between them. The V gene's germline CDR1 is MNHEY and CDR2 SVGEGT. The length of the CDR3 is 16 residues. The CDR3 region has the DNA TGTGCCAGCAGCTTAGGAGGGGAGAAGGTCCCAGATACGCAGTATTTT. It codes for CASSLGGEKVPDTQYF.

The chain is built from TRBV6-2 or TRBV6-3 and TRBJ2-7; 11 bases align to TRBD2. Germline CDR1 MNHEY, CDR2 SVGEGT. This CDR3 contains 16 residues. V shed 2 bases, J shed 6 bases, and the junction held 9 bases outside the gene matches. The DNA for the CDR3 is TGTGCCAGCAGTTACACCGGGACTAGCGGTACTTTCGAGCAGTACTTC. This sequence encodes CASSYTGTSGTFEQYF.

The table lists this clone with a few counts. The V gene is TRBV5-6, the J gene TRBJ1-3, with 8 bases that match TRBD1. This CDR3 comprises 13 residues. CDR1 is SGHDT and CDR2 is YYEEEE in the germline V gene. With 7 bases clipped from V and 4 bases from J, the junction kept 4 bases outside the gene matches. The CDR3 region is CASAAGGGNTIYF. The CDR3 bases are TGTGCCAGCGCTGCAGGGGGCGGAAACACCATATATTTT.

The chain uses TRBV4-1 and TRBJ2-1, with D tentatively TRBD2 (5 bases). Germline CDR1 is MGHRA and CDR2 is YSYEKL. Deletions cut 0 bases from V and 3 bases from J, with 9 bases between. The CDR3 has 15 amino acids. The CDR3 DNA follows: TGCGCCAGCAGCCAAGATGGGAGCGACTACAATGAGCAGTTCTTC. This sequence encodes CASSQDGSDYNEQFF.

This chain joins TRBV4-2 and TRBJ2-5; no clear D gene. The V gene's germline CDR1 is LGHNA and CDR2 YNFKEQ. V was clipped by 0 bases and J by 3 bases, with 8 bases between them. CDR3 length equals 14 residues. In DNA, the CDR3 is TGTGCCAGCAGCCAAGAGACCAGGAAAGAGACCCAGTACTTC. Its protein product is CASSQETRKETQYF.

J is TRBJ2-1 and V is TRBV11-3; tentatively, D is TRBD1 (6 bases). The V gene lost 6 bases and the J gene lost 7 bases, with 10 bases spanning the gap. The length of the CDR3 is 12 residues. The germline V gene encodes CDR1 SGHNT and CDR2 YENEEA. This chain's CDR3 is CASSSGVNEQFF. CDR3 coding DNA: TGTGCCAGCAGTTCAGGGGTTAATGAGCAGTTCTTC.

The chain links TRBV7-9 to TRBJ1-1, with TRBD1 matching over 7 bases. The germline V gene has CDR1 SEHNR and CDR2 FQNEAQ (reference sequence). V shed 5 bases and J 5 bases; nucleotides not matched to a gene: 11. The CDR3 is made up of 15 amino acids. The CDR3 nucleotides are TGTGCCAGCAGCCCCGACAGGGTTTTTGGTACTGAAGCTTTCTTT. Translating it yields CASSPDRVFGTEAFF.

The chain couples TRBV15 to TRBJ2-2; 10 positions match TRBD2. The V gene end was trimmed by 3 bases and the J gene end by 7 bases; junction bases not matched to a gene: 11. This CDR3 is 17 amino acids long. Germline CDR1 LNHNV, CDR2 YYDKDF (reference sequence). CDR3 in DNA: TGTGCCACCAGCAGTGGAGGGGGGCTAGCGGGAGTCGGGGAGCTGTTTTTT. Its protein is CATSSGGGLAGVGELFF.

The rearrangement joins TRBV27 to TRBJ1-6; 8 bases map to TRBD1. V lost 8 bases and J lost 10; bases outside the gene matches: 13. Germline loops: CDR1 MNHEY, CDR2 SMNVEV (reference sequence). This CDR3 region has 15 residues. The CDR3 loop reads CASAHGQGFRSPLHF. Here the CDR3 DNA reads TGTGCCAGCGCACATGGACAGGGATTTCGGTCACCCCTCCACTTT.

In DNA form, the CDR3 reads TGTGCCTCGGGGCTAGCGGGGCCCGGGGAGCTGTTTTTT. Its translation is CASGLAGPGELFF. The V call is TRBV30, the J call TRBJ2-2; 9 bases map to TRBD2. Per the germline V gene, CDR1 is GTSNPN and CDR2 is SVGIG (reference sequence). CDR3 length equals 13 residues. J gave up 6 bases and V 7 bases, and 6 bases lay outside the gene matches.

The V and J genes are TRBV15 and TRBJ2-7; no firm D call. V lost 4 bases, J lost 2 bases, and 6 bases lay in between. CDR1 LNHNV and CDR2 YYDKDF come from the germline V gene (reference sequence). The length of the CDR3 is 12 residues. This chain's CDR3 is CATSTPTYEQYF. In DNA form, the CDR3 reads TGTGCCACCAGCACCCCTACCTACGAGCAGTACTTC.

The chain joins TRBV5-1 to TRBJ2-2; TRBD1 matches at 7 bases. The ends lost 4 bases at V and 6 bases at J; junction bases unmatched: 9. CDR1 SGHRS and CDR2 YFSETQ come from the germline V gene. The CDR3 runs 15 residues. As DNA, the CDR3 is TGCGCCAGCAGCCTCGGGACAGTCGTATCCGGGGAGCTGTTTTTT. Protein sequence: CASSLGTVVSGELFF.

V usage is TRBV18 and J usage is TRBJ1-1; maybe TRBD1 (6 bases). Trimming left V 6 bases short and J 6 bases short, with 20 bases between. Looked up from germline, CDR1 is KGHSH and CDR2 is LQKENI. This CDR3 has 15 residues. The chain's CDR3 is CASSPGQIVVPEAFF. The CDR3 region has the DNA TGTGCCAGCTCGCCCGGACAGATAGTTGTCCCTGAAGCTTTCTTT.

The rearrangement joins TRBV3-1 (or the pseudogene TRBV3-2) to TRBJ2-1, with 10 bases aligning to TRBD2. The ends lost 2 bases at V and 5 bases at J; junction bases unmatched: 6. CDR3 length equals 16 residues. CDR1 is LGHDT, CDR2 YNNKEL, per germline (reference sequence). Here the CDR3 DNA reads TGTGCCAGCAGCCAACACGGGACTAGCGAAAACAATGAGCAGTTCTTC. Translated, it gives CASSQHGTSENNEQFF.

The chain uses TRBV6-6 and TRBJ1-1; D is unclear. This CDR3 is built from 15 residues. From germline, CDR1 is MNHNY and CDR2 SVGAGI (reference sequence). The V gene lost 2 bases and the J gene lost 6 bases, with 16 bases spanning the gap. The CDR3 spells CASSYPGGVSAEAFF. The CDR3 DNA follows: TGTGCCAGCAGTTACCCCGGCGGGGTTAGTGCTGAAGCTTTCTTT.

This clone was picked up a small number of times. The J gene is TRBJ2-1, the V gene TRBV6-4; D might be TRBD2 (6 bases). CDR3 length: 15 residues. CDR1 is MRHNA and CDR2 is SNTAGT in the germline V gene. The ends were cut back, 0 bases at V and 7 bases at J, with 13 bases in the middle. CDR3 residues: CASSDSGGESNEQFF. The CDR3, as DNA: TGTGCCAGCAGTGACTCGGGGGGAGAGTCGAATGAGCAGTTCTTC.

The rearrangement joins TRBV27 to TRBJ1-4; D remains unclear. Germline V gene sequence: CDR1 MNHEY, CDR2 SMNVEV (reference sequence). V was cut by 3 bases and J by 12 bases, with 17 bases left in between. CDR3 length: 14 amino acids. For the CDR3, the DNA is TGTGCCAGCAGTTTTCGGCAGTTCGCTGGAGAACTGTTTTTT. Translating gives CASSFRQFAGELFF.

The CDR3 sequence: CASLQGNTGELFF. In DNA form, the CDR3 reads TGTGCCAGCTTACAGGGTAACACCGGGGAGCTGTTTTTT. This chain joins TRBV5-6 and TRBJ2-2; weak D call: TRBD1 (6 bases). The CDR3 length is 13 residues. V was cut by 7 bases and J by 2 bases, with 9 bases left in between. CDR1 is SGHDT and CDR2 is YYEEEE in the germline V gene.

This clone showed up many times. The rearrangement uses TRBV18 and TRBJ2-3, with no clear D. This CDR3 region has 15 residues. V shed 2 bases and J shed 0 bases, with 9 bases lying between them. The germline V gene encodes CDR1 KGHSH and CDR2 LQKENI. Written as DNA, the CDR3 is TGTGCCAGCTCACCAGCCGCGGCTAGCACAGATACGCAGTATTTT. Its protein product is CASSPAAASTDTQYF.

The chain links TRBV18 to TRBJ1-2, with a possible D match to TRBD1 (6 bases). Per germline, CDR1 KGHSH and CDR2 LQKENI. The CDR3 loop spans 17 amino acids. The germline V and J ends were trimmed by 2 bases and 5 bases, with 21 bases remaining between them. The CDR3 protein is CASSPVGGGRSDYGYTF. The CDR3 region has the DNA TGTGCCAGCTCACCAGTAGGTGGGGGCAGGAGTGATTATGGCTACACCTTC.

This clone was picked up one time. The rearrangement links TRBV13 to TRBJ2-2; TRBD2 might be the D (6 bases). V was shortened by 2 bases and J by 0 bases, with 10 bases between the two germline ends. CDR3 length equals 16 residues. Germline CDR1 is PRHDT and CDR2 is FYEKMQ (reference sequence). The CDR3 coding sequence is TGTGCCAGCAGCTTACTCCTAGCGACGAACACCGGGGAGCTGTTTTTT. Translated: CASSLLLATNTGELFF. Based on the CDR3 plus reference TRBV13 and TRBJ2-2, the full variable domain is AAGVIQSPRHLIKEKRETATLKCYPIPRHDTVYWYQQGPGQDPQFLISFYEKMQSDKGSIPDRFSAQQFSDYHSELNMSSLELGDSALYFCASSLLLATNTGELFFGEGSRLTVL.